The clone carrying this T cell receptor beta chain was found many times. The data are from a study of early T cells in non-severe SARS-CoV-2 infection. In the library, individual cDNA molecules carried attached unique molecular identifiers. TCRdb re-called the 5' RACE reads with MiXCR, one entry per CDR3 protein. The data contain some 40,000 distinct CDR3 sequences, around 5% of them singletons. Per germline, CDR1 SGHTA and CDR2 FQGNSA. V trimming: 3 bases; J trimming: 1 base; junction bases outside the gene matches: 6. The CDR3 runs to 17 residues. Sequencing was done on a sample of whole blood. The sequence derives from an adult who was a healthcare worker with PCR-confirmed SARS-CoV-2 infection or an uninfected control (not recorded which). The chain links TRBV7-2 to TRBJ2-3; the match to TRBD2 covers 11 bases. The CDR3 bases are TGTGCCAGCAGCTTCATAGCGGGGGGGCCGGGCACAGATACGCAGTATTTT. Its protein product is CASSFIAGGPGTDTQYF. Supplemented by reference TRBV7-2 and TRBJ2-3, the full variable domain reads GAGVSQSPSNKVTEKGKDVELRCDPISGHTALYWYRQSLGQGLEFLIYFQGNSAPDKSGLPSDRFSAERTGGSVSTLTIQRTQQEDSAVYLCASSFIAGGPGTDTQYFGPGTRLTVL.